The entry that follows covers one T cell receptor beta chain sequence. These data originate in a study of CD8+ T cells in alopecia areata. On the study more broadly: A regimen of oral tofacitinib, 5 to 10 mg twice daily, was given to treated patients.

Sequencing templates came from extracted RNA that was reverse transcribed into cDNA. Method: immunoSEQ multiplex PCR; TCRdb's copy keeps in-frame clones and lacks some. The table has 110,000 to 150,000 clones, roughly 53% seen once. This clonotype originated in a human donor with alopecia areata. The sequences come from CD4+ T cells sorted from blood, collected at week 0.

CDR3 DNA sequence: TGTGCCAGCAGTGGCCGGCGGGGTCACACAGATACGCAGTATTTT. Its translation is CASSGRRGHTDTQYF. V is TRBV7-9 and J is TRBJ2-3; possibly TRBD2 for D (6 bases). Germline loops: CDR1 SEHNR, CDR2 FQNEAQ (reference sequence). The V end lost 6 bases, the J end lost 2 bases, and 15 bases lay between the germline ends. The CDR3 consists of 15 residues.